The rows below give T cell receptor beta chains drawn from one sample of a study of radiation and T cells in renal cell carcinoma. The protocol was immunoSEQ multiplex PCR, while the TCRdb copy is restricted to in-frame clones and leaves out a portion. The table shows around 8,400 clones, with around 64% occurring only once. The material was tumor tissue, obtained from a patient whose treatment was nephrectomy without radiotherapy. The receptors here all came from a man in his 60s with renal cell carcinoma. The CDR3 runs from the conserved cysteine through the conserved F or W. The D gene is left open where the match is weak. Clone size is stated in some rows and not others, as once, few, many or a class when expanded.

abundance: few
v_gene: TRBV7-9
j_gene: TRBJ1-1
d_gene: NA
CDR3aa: CASSLAMGVFEAFF
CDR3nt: TGTGCCAGCAGCTTAGCGATGGGAGTTTTTGAAGCTTTCTTT

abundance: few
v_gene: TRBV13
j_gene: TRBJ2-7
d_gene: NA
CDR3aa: CASSPGTSYEQYF
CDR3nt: TGTGCCAGCAGCCCCGGGACATCCTACGAGCAGTACTTC

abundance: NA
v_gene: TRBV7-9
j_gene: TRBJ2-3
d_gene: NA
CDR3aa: CASSPGTHSTDTQYF
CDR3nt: TGTGCCAGCAGCCCTGGGACCCATAGCACAGATACGCAGTATTTT

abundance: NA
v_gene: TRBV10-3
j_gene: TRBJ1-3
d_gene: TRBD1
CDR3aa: CAISGRDRVNSGNTIYF
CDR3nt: TGTGCCATCAGTGGCCGGGACAGGGTCAACTCTGGAAACACCATATATTTT

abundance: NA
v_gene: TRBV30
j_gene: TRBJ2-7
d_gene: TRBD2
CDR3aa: CAWGLAGAHEQYF
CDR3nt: TGTGCCTGGGGACTAGCGGGAGCCCACGAGCAGTACTTC

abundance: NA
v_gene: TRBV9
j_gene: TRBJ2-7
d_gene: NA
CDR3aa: CASSPEGTFYEQYF
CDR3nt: TGTGCCAGCAGCCCCGAGGGGACCTTTTACGAGCAGTACTTC

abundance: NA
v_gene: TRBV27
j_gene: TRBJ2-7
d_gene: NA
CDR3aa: CASRIGGSSYEQYF
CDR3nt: TGTGCCAGCAGAATAGGGGGGTCCTCCTACGAGCAGTACTTC

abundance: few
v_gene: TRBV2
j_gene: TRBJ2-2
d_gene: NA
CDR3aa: CASSDGPDDTGELFF
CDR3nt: TGTGCCAGCAGTGACGGTCCGGACGACACCGGGGAGCTGTTTTTT

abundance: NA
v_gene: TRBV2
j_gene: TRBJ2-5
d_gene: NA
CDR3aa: CASSVVEGETQYF
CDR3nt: TGTGCCAGCAGTGTTGTCGAGGGAGAGACCCAGTACTTC

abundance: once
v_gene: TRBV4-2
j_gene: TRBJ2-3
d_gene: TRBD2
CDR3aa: CASSQAAGGSTDTQYF
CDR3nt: TGTGCCAGCAGCCAAGCAGCGGGGGGCAGCACAGATACGCAGTATTTT

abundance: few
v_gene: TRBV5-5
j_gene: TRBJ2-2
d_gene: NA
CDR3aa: CASSLGARLNTGELFF
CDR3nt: TGTGCCAGCAGCTTAGGAGCGAGGCTTAACACCGGGGAGCTGTTTTTT

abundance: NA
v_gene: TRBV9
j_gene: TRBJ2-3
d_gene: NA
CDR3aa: CASSAPGGLGDTQYF
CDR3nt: TGTGCCAGCAGCGCCCCAGGGGGACTGGGAGATACGCAGTATTTT

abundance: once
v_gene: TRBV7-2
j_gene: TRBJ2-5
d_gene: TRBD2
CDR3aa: CASGLADYQETQYF
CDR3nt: TGTGCCAGCGGGCTAGCGGATTACCAAGAGACCCAGTACTTC

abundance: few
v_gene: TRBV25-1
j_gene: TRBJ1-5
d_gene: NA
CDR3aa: CASSGGDSHDSNQPQHF
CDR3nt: TGTGCCAGCAGTGGAGGCGACAGCCACGATAGCAATCAGCCCCAGCATTTT

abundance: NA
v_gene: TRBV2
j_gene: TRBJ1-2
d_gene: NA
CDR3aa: CASSEQGIDYGYTF
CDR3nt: TGTGCCAGCAGTGAGCAGGGCATCGACTATGGCTACACCTTC

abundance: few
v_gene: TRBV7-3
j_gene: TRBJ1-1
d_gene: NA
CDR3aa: CASSPGLLGTEAFF
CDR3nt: TGTGCCAGCAGCCCCGGACTCCTGGGGACTGAAGCTTTCTTT

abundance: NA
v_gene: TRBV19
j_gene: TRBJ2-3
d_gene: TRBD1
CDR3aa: CASSKTGGADTQYF
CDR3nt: TGTGCCAGTAGTAAGACAGGGGGGGCAGATACGCAGTATTTT

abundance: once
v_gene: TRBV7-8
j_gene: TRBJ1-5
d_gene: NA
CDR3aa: CASSLPGAGQPQHF
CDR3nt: TGTGCCAGCAGCTTGCCAGGGGCAGGTCAGCCCCAGCATTTT

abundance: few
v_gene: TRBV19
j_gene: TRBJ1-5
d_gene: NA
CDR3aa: CASSIDQVVPQHF
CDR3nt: TGTGCCAGTAGTATAGATCAGGTTGTGCCCCAGCATTTT

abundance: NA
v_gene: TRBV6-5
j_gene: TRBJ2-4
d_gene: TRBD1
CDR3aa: CASSTRGRANIQYF
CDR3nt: TGTGCCAGCAGTACCAGGGGGCGAGCGAACATTCAGTACTTC

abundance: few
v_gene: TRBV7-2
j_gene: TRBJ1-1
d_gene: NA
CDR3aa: CASSRVTRDTEAFF
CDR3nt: TGTGCCAGCAGCCGAGTGACGAGGGACACTGAAGCTTTCTTT

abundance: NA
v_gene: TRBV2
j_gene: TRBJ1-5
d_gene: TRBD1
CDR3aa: CASRDTGGRQPQHF
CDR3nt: TGTGCCAGCAGGGACACAGGGGGCCGTCAGCCCCAGCATTTT

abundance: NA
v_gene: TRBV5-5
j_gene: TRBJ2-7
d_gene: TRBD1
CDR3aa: CASSHLRGQDSYEQYF
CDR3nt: TGTGCCAGCAGCCACCTGCGCGGACAGGACTCCTACGAGCAGTACTTC

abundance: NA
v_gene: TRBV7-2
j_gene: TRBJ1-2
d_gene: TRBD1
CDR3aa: CASSQPTGNYGYTF
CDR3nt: TGTGCCAGCAGCCAACCGACAGGGAACTATGGCTACACCTTC

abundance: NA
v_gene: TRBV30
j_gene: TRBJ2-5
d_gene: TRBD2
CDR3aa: CAWKSTGGETQYF
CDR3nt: TGTGCCTGGAAGTCTACGGGGGGAGAGACCCAGTACTTC

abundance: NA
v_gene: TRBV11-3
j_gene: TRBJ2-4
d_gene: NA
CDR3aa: CASSLGDPVNIQYF
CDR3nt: TGTGCCAGCAGCTTAGGCGACCCCGTAAACATTCAGTACTTC

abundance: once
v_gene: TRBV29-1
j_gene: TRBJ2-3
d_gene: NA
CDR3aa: CSLDRSGDTQYF
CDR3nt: TGCAGCCTTGACAGGTCAGGAGATACGCAGTATTTT

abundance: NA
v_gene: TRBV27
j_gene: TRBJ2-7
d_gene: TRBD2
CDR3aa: CASSGEGTYEQYF
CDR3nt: TGTGCCAGCTCCGGGGAGGGTACCTACGAGCAGTACTTC

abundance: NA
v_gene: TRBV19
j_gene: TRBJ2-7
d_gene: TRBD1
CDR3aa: CASSDRGYEQYF
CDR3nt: TGTGCCAGTAGCGACAGGGGCTACGAGCAGTACTTC

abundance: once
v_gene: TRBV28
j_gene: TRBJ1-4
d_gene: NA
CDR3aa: CASSPRGQGGFQKLFF
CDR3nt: TGTGCCAGCAGCCCGCGGGGCCAGGGTGGCTTCCAAAAACTGTTTTTT

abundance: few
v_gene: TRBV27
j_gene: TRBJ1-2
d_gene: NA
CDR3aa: CASSLFGQQHYGYTF
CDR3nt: TGTGCCAGCAGTTTATTCGGCCAACAGCACTATGGCTACACCTTC

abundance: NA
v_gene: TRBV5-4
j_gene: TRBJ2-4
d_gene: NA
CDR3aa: CASSLGGLKNIQYF
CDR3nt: TGTGCCAGCAGCTTGGGAGGGCTAAAAAACATTCAGTACTTC

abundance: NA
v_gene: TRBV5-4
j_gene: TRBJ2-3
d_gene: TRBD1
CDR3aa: CAIRQGATDTQYF
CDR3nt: TGTGCCATTCGTCAGGGGGCCACAGATACGCAGTATTTT

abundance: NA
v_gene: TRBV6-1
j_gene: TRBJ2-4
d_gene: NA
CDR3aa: CASSEPDTTAKNIQYF
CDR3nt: TGTGCCAGCAGTGAACCGGACACCACAGCCAAAAACATTCAGTACTTC

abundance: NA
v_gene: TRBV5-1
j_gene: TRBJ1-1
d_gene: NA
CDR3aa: CASSPLIQSTEAFF
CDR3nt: TGCGCCAGCAGCCCTTTAATACAAAGCACTGAAGCTTTCTTT

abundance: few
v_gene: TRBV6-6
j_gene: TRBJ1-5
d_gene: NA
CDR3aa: CASSYVVGNLEPQHF
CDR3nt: TGTGCCAGCAGTTACGTCGTAGGAAACTTGGAGCCCCAGCATTTT

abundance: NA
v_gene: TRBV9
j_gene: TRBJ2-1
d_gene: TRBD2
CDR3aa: CASSVGTSGRGGNEQFF
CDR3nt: TGTGCCAGCAGCGTAGGAACTAGCGGGAGAGGGGGCAATGAGCAGTTCTTC

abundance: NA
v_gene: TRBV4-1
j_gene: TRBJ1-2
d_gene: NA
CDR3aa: CASSLGDFHTF
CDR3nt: TGCGCCAGCAGCCTCGGGGACTTCCACACCTTC

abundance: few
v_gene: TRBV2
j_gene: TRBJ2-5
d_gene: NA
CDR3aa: CASSGSSIKETQYF
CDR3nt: TGTGCCAGCAGTGGGTCTAGCATAAAAGAGACCCAGTACTTC

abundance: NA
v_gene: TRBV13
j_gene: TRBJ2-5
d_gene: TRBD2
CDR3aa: CASNARGAGVSQETQYF
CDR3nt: TGTGCCAGCAACGCGAGGGGAGCGGGAGTCTCACAAGAGACCCAGTACTTC

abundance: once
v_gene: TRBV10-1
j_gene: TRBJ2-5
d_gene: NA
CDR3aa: CASSEGRGFETQYF
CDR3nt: TGCGCCAGCAGTGAGGGCAGGGGTTTTGAGACCCAGTACTTC

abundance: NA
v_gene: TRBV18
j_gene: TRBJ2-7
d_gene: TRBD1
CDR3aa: CASSPAGGHPYEQYF
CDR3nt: TGTGCCAGCTCACCTGCAGGGGGCCATCCCTACGAGCAGTACTTC

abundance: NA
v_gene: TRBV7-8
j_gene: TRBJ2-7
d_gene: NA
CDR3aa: CASSLAQGGEVPYEQYF
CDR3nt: TGTGCCAGCAGCTTAGCGCAGGGGGGGGAGGTGCCCTACGAGCAGTACTTC

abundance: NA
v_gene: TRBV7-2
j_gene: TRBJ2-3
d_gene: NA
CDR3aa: CASSPGWGGTDTQYF
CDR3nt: TGTGCCAGCAGCCCGGGATGGGGGGGCACAGATACGCAGTATTTT

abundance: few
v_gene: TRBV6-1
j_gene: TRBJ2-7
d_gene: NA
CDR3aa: CASLRSGVDEQYF
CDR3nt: TGTGCCAGCCTTAGATCTGGGGTTGACGAGCAGTACTTC

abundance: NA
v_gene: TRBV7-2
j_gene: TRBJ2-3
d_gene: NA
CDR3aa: CASSWYTDTQYF
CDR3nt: TGTGCCAGCAGCTGGTACACAGATACGCAGTATTTT

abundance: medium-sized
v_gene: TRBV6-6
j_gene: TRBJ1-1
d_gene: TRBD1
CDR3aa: CASRGTGLTEAFF
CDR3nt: TGTGCCAGCAGGGGGACAGGGCTCACTGAAGCTTTCTTT

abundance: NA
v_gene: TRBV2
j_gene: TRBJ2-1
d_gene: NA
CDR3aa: CASSITPSFEQFF
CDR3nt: TGTGCCAGCAGTATAACACCGAGCTTTGAGCAGTTCTTC

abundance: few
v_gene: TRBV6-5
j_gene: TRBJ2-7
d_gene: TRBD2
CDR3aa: CASSPRGDQQYF
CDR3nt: TGTGCCAGCAGTCCCCGGGGGGATCAGCAGTACTTC

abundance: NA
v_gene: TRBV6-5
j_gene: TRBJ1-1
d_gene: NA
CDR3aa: CASSYSGVWAGAFF
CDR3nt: TGTGCCAGCAGTTACTCGGGCGTCTGGGCAGGAGCTTTCTTT

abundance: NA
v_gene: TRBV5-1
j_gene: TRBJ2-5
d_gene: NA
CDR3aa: CASSLLGGETQYF
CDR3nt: TGCGCCAGCAGCTTGTTGGGGGGAGAGACCCAGTACTTC

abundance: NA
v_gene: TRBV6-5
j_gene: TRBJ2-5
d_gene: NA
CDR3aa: CASRRTQETQYF
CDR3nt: TGTGCCAGCCGTCGGACCCAAGAGACCCAGTACTTC

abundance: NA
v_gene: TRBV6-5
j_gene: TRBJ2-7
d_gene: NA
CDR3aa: CASSPARYYEQYF
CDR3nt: TGTGCCAGCAGTCCCGCCAGATACTACGAGCAGTACTTC

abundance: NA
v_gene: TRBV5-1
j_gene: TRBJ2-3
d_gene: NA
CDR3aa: CASSLAYYGHTDTQYF
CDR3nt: TGCGCCAGCAGCTTGGCTTATTACGGACACACAGATACGCAGTATTTT

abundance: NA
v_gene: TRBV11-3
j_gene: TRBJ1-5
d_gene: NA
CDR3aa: CASSLAGGNQPQHF
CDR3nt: TGTGCCAGCAGCTTAGCCGGAGGCAATCAGCCCCAGCATTTT

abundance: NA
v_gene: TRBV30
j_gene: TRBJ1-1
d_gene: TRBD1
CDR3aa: CAWSDPSGTGGTEAFF
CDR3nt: TGTGCCTGGAGTGACCCTTCCGGGACAGGGGGTACTGAAGCTTTCTTT

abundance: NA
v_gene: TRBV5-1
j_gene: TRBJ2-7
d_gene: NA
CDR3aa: CASSSGSSKYEQYF
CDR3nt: TGCGCCAGCAGCTCCGGGTCCTCTAAGTACGAGCAGTACTTC